The clone carrying this T cell receptor (beta chain) has more than one count but fewer than ten. No antigen is known for it. The Oncomine TCR Beta short-read assay was what sequenced the DNA obtained from cultured CD4+ T cells. Extraction of genomic DNA was performed on cultured CD4+ T cells. TCRdb reprocessed the PCR reads via MiXCR and lists one record per CDR3 protein. Found here are thousands of distinct CDR3 sequences, less than 55% of them singletons; the top ten hold approximately 19%. This entry comes from a study of vaccination and CD4 T cells after COVID-19. About the research overall: Cultures serving as controls received a peptide pool (CEFX or HIV-1 Nef) or no peptide. General study findings and limits: Post-infection sampling omitted early timepoints and covered relatively few convalescent patients. SARS-CoV-2-reactive clonotype medians increased from roughly 21 to 40, not significantly.

Treatment reported: roughly 11-day PBMC culture with coronavirus spike peptide pools or control peptides (ViraFEST assay). The collection of CD4+ T cells from the unexposed donor took place before the COVID-19 pandemic (2011-2018). The CDR3 extends over 15 amino acids. Germline lookup yields CDR1 LGHNA and CDR2 YSLEER. Trimming pared 4 bases from V and 0 bases from J, leaving 10 bases between. Material for sequencing was CD4+ T cells from blood, cultured in vitro. The chain recombines TRBV4-3 with TRBJ1-3; D remains unclear. The clonotype originates from a human donor in good health. The CDR3 region is CASSLDWNSGNTIYF. The CDR3 nucleotides read TGCGCCAGCAGCCTGGACTGGAACTCTGGAAACACCATATATTTT.